Presented here are 22 T cell receptor beta chains from one specimen sequenced in a study of PD-L1 blockade in urothelial cancer. Time point reported: pretreatment peripheral blood. Sequenced by immunoSEQ multiplex PCR; TCRdb stores in-frame clones only, minus some. The sample has fewer than 100,000 clones, about 82% seen once. The sample in question was PBMCs, obtained around atezolizumab (anti-PD-L1) treatment. Receptor source: a man in his forties or fifties with urothelial cancer.

The chain combines TRBV4-1 with TRBJ1-4; no firm D call. The CDR3 runs 17 residues. Germline V CDR1 and CDR2: MGHRA, YSYEKL. V was clipped by 0 bases and J by 3 bases, with 14 bases between them. The CDR3 nucleotides read TGCGCCAGCAGCCAAGACCAACCGGGGTTGTCTAATGAAAAACTGTTTTTT. It encodes CASSQDQPGLSNEKLFF.

The rearrangement links TRBV11-1 to TRBJ2-1; D not resolved. V lost 3 bases and J 0 bases, leaving 9 bases between the germline ends. Germline V lookup: CDR1 SGHAT, CDR2 FQDESV (reference sequence). The CDR3 has 15 residues. As DNA, the CDR3 is TGTGCCAGCAGCTTGTTATCGAGCTCCTACAATGAGCAGTTCTTC. It specifies CASSLLSSSYNEQFF. The variable domain in full, completed from reference TRBV11-1 and TRBJ2-1, reads EAEVAQSPRYKITEKSQAVAFWCDPISGHATLYWYRQILGQGPELLVQFQDESVVDDSQLPKDRFSAERLKGVDSTLKIQPAELGDSAMYLCASSLLSSSYNEQFFGPGTRLTVL.

This sequence joins TRBV9 and TRBJ2-1; 8 bases map to TRBD2. CDR1 SGDLS and CDR2 YYNGEE come from the germline V gene. V trimming: 0 bases; J trimming: 7 bases; junction bases outside the gene matches: 3. CDR3 length: 14 amino acids. CDR3 sequence reads: CASSVDPSGNEQFF. The CDR3 DNA reads as TGTGCCAGCAGCGTAGATCCTAGCGGGAATGAGCAGTTCTTC.

V gene TRBV18 combines with J gene TRBJ2-7, with D unclear. The germline V gene encodes CDR1 KGHSH and CDR2 LQKENI. The CDR3 contains 13 residues. V gave up 3 bases and J gave up 6 bases, with 12 bases separating them. The CDR3 reads CASSPPSGSEQYF. CDR3 coding DNA: TGTGCCAGCTCACCCCCCTCCGGGTCCGAGCAGTACTTC. Variable domain in full (rest from reference TRBV18 and TRBJ2-7): NAGVMQNPRHLVRRRGQEARLRCSPMKGHSHVYWYRQLPEEGLKFMVYLQKENIIDESGMPKERFSAEFPKEGPSILRIQQVVRGDSAAYFCASSPPSGSEQYFGPGTRLTVT.

This clone appeared a few times. The rearrangement joins TRBV28 to TRBJ1-5; D gene ambiguous. The CDR3 consists of 12 residues. V lost 5 bases and J lost 9, with 11 bases in between. CDR1 is MDHEN and CDR2 is SYDVKM in the germline V gene. CDR3 sequence reads: CASSLSGSPQHF. The DNA for the CDR3 is TGTGCCAGCAGTCTCTCGGGGTCGCCCCAGCATTTT.

This clone was seen only a few times. This sequence joins TRBV5-6 and TRBJ2-7; 7 nucleotides agree with TRBD1. With 1 base clipped from V and 2 bases from J, the junction kept 3 bases outside the gene matches. From germline, CDR1 is SGHDT and CDR2 YYEEEE. This CDR3 has 14 residues. CDR3 sequence (DNA): TGTGCCAGCAGCTTGAGGCAGGGGGCCTACGAGCAGTACTTC. The encoded protein is CASSLRQGAYEQYF.

The J gene is TRBJ2-1, the V gene TRBV9, with D possibly matching TRBD1 (6 bases). Trimming stripped 4 bases from V and 7 bases from J, with 24 bases between. The CDR3 contains 17 residues. Germline-derived CDR1 and CDR2 are SGDLS and YYNGEE. The CDR3 DNA is TGTGCCAGCAGCCCCTCCCCCGGGACAAACTCACGGAATGAGCAGTTCTTC. Residues: CASSPSPGTNSRNEQFF.

The chain recombines TRBV5-4 with TRBJ2-1; possible D gene TRBD2, 5 bases. The CDR3 length is 14 residues. Germline CDR1 and CDR2: SGHNT and YYREEE (reference sequence). Trimming cost V 4 bases and J 2 bases, with 10 bases left between them. Here the CDR3 reads CASSETLAYNEQFF. The CDR3 DNA sequence: TGTGCCAGCAGCGAGACACTAGCCTACAATGAGCAGTTCTTC.

V is TRBV29-1 and J is TRBJ2-2; D is unresolved. The V and J ends lost 7 bases and 5 bases respectively, with 8 bases between them. The germline CDR1 and CDR2 sequences are SQVTM and ANQGSEA. The CDR3 runs 11 residues. In nucleotides, the CDR3 is TGCAGCGCACTTAGAACCGGGGAGCTGTTTTTT. This encodes CSALRTGELFF.

This clone occurred a few times. This chain uses TRBV19 with TRBJ1-5; 7 bases line up with TRBD1. This CDR3 comprises 17 residues. V dropped 2 bases and J dropped 5; count of bases not matched to a gene: 12. Germline CDR1 LNHDA, CDR2 SQIVND (reference sequence). The chain's CDR3 is CASSIWSGQGVDQPQHF. The CDR3 coding sequence is TGTGCCAGTAGTATATGGTCCGGCCAGGGGGTAGATCAGCCCCAGCATTTT.

The chain has TRBV7-9 and TRBJ2-2, with D maybe TRBD2 (6 bases). Between the trimmed V and J ends, which lost 5 bases and 1 base, there was a span of 11 bases. The length of the CDR3 is 15 residues. Germline V gene data show CDR1 as SEHNR and CDR2 as FQNEAQ (reference sequence). CDR3: CASSPSGLNTGELFF. The CDR3 region has the DNA TGTGCCAGCAGCCCCAGCGGGCTGAACACCGGGGAGCTGTTTTTT.

The chain combines TRBV5-6 with TRBJ2-1, with 9 nucleotides matching TRBD2. This CDR3 has 14 residues. Per the germline V gene, CDR1 is SGHDT and CDR2 is YYEEEE. The J segment lost 8 bases and the V segment lost 4 bases, leaving 7 bases of the junction unmatched. CDR3 nucleotides: TGTGCCAGCAGCCTTAGCGGGAGAGTGGATGAGCAGTTCTTC. This translates into CASSLSGRVDEQFF.

V usage is TRBV28 and J usage is TRBJ2-3, with 11 bases identical to TRBD2. CDR3 length: 18 amino acids. The ends lost 5 bases at V and 1 base at J; junction bases unmatched: 11. Germline CDR1 reads MDHEN; CDR2 reads SYDVKM. CDR3 bases: TGTGCCAGCAGTCCTCGGGGAGCGGGACTAGCGGGCACAGATACGCAGTATTTT. Its protein is CASSPRGAGLAGTDTQYF.

The gene calls are TRBV9 and TRBJ1-1; TRBD1 agrees at 7 bases. With 2 bases clipped from V and 2 bases from J, the junction kept 6 bases outside the gene matches. CDR1 SGDLS and CDR2 YYNGEE come from the germline V gene. The CDR3 runs to 15 residues. The CDR3 sequence: CASSVGTGVNTEAFF. CDR3 nucleotide sequence: TGTGCCAGCAGCGTGGGAACAGGGGTTAACACTGAAGCTTTCTTT.

The chain joins TRBV5-1 to TRBJ1-5; D is ambiguous. Germline V gene data show CDR1 as SGHRS and CDR2 as YFSETQ. V lost 6 bases, J lost 2 bases, and 12 bases lay in between. The CDR3 length is 14 residues. DNA of the CDR3: TGCGCCAGCACGAGAGGGCGGGGCAATCAGCCCCAGCATTTT. Translating gives CASTRGRGNQPQHF. The full variable domain, its missing parts supplied by reference TRBV5-1 and TRBJ1-5, is KAGVTQTPRYLIKTRGQQVTLSCSPISGHRSVSWYQQTPGQGLQFLFEYFSETQRNKGNFPGRFSGRQFSNSRSEMNVSTLELGDSALYLCASTRGRGNQPQHFGDGTRLSIL.

The chain uses TRBV28 and TRBJ1-1, with D perhaps matching TRBD1 (6 bases). This CDR3 spans 15 amino acids. V was shortened by 6 bases and J by 3 bases, with 17 bases between the two germline ends. Germline V gives CDR1 MDHEN, CDR2 SYDVKM. The CDR3 coding sequence is TGTGCCAGCAGCGCGCCCGGGACACGAGACACTGAAGCTTTCTTT. Residues: CASSAPGTRDTEAFF.

The chain employs TRBV5-1 and TRBJ2-7; D may be TRBD1 (6 bases). CDR1 SGHRS and CDR2 YFSETQ come from the germline V gene. The V end lost 2 bases, the J end lost 4 bases, and 16 bases lay between the germline ends. The CDR3 covers 15 residues. The CDR3 loop is CASSLNPGHRYEQYF. The CDR3 DNA follows: TGCGCCAGCAGCTTAAACCCGGGACACCGATACGAGCAGTACTTC. The whole variable domain, remainder taken from reference TRBV5-1 and TRBJ2-7, is KAGVTQTPRYLIKTRGQQVTLSCSPISGHRSVSWYQQTPGQGLQFLFEYFSETQRNKGNFPGRFSGRQFSNSRSEMNVSTLELGDSALYLCASSLNPGHRYEQYFGPGTRLTVT.

The genes are TRBV10-2 and TRBJ1-1; 10 nucleotides match TRBD1. V shed 6 bases, J shed 4 bases, and the junction held 5 bases outside the gene matches. Germline CDR1 reads WSHSY; CDR2 reads SAAADI. The CDR3 extends over 14 amino acids. The DNA for the CDR3 is TGCGCCAGCAGGACAGGGGGCTTGAGCACTGAAGCTTTCTTT. Translated: CASRTGGLSTEAFF.

The chain is built from TRBV28 and TRBJ1-5; 9 nucleotides line up with TRBD1. Germline-derived CDR1 and CDR2 are MDHEN and SYDVKM. The CDR3 is 16 residues long. Unmatched junction bases numbered 5, after V lost 3 bases and J lost 2 bases. This CDR3 reads CASSFVDRGGNQPQHF. The CDR3, as DNA: TGTGCCAGCAGTTTCGTGGACAGGGGTGGCAATCAGCCCCAGCATTTT.

The genes are TRBV30 and TRBJ2-1; 8 bases match TRBD2. Germline CDR1 GTSNPN, CDR2 SVGIG (reference sequence). J was trimmed by 4 bases and V by 0 bases; bases with no gene match: 11. The length of the CDR3 is 17 residues. The CDR3, as DNA: TGTGCCTGGAGTGTCCGATCCAGCGGGAGTGGGTACAATGAGCAGTTCTTC. This gives the protein CAWSVRSSGSGYNEQFF. The entire variable domain, with the rest obtained from reference TRBV30 and TRBJ2-1, is as follows: SQTIHQWPATLVQPVGSPLSLECTVEGTSNPNLYWYRQAAGRGLQLLFYSVGIGQISSEVPQNLSASRPQDRQFILSSKKLLLSDSGFYLCAWSVRSSGSGYNEQFFGPGTRLTVL.

The chain employs TRBV7-8 and TRBJ2-5; 9 bases align to TRBD2. CDR3 length: 17 amino acids. Germline-derived CDR1 and CDR2 are SGHVS and FQNEAQ. V was pared by 6 bases and J by 3 bases, with 14 bases of the junction left unmatched. The CDR3 DNA reads as TGTGCCAGCAGACGCCCGAGGGGACTAGCCTTAAAAGAGACCCAGTACTTC. Its translation: CASRRPRGLALKETQYF.

This rearrangement joins TRBV15 to TRBJ2-2; tentative D call: TRBD1 (6 bases). This CDR3 contains 14 residues. The germline V gene encodes CDR1 LNHNV and CDR2 YYDKDF (reference sequence). V shed 3 bases and J shed 2 bases, with 7 bases lying between them. The CDR3 bases are TGTGCCACCAGCAGGGACAGAAACACCGGGGAGCTGTTTTTT. This encodes CATSRDRNTGELFF.